A single sample is the source of the 21 T cell receptor beta chains below, sequenced in a study of T cell changes during pregnancy in multiple sclerosis. Data came from immunoSEQ multiplex PCR; TCRdb stores just in-frame clones and leaves some out. The data contain more than 100,000 clones, roughly nine tenths of them singletons. Specimen: peripheral blood, collected after pregnancy. These receptors originate from a female donor with multiple sclerosis, enrolled in a pregnancy study.

The gene calls are TRBV6-5 and TRBJ2-5; 10 nucleotides line up with TRBD2. J lost 5 bases, V lost 0 bases, and 3 bases had no gene match. The V gene's germline CDR1 is MNHEY and CDR2 SVGAGI. The CDR3 loop spans 15 amino acids. DNA for the CDR3: TGTGCCAGCAGTTACTCGAATAGCGGGAGGGAGACCCAGTACTTC. Translation: CASSYSNSGRETQYF.

The V gene is TRBV4-1, the J gene TRBJ2-3; the D is unclear. Between the trimmed V and J ends, which lost 1 base and 5 bases, there was a span of 13 bases. The CDR3 runs to 15 residues. Germline V gene data show CDR1 as MGHRA and CDR2 as YSYEKL. CDR3 bases: TGCGCCAGCAGCCAAGCTGGCGGCTCGTTAGATACGCAGTATTTT. Translated: CASSQAGGSLDTQYF.

V gene TRBV7-9 combines with J gene TRBJ1-2; D possibly corresponds to TRBD1 (6 bases). Trimming took 5 bases from V and 7 from J, leaving 11 bases between them. Germline values: CDR1 SEHNR, CDR2 FQNEAQ (reference sequence). This CDR3 is built from 12 residues. The CDR3 is CASSQGSIGYTF. CDR3 nucleotide sequence: TGTGCCAGCAGCCAGGGGTCGATTGGCTACACCTTC.

The chain carries TRBV13 and TRBJ1-2; no clear D gene. V was trimmed by 4 bases and J by 9 bases, leaving 15 bases between them. The germline gives CDR1 PRHDT, CDR2 FYEKMQ (reference sequence). The CDR3 is 13 amino acids. CDR3 coding DNA: TGTGCCAGCAGCTCCCGCGGTCGGAGGAGCTACACCTTC. Amino acids: CASSSRGRRSYTF.

The genes are TRBV5-5 and TRBJ1-4; TRBD1 matches at 12 bases. CDR1 and CDR2 from the germline V gene are SGHKS and YYEKEE (reference sequence). This CDR3 spans 18 amino acids. After removal of 4 bases from V and 8 bases from J, the junction contained 15 bases not matched to a gene. CDR3 coding DNA: TGTGCCAGCAGCCGCGTTGGGGGACAGGGGGCGATAAGCGAAAAACTGTTTTTT. Residues: CASSRVGGQGAISEKLFF.

The chain uses TRBV7-3 and TRBJ2-1; D is perhaps TRBD2 (5 bases). The germline V and J ends were trimmed by 5 bases and 1 base, with 15 bases remaining between them. The V gene's germline CDR1 is SGHTA and CDR2 FQGTGA. The CDR3 has 16 amino acids. CDR3 in amino acids: CASSVDSRRSYNEQFF. CDR3 DNA sequence: TGTGCCAGCAGCGTAGATTCCCGGAGGTCCTACAATGAGCAGTTCTTC.

This chain links TRBV27 with TRBJ1-6; no clear D gene. The germline V gene has CDR1 MNHEY and CDR2 SMNVEV (reference sequence). This CDR3 is built from 16 residues. V was pared by 5 bases and J by 0 bases, with 11 bases between. In DNA, the CDR3 is TGTGCCAGCAGTGAAAATACGGTCTCCTATAATTCACCCCTCCACTTT. Protein sequence: CASSENTVSYNSPLHF.

This clone was recorded only once. This chain joins TRBV7-6 and TRBJ2-1, with TRBD2 identical over 10 bases. Germline V gene lookup returns CDR1 SGHVS and CDR2 FNYEAQ. The CDR3 loop spans 14 amino acids. Unmatched junction bases numbered 2, after V lost 5 bases and J lost 4 bases. CDR3 sequence (DNA): TGTGCCAGCAGCATTAGCGGGGGGTACAATGAGCAGTTCTTC. It is translated as CASSISGGYNEQFF.

The V gene is TRBV28, the J gene TRBJ1-5; no definite D call. Trimming stripped 2 bases from V and 5 bases from J, with 10 bases between. CDR3 length equals 14 residues. Germline V CDR1 and CDR2: MDHEN, SYDVKM. Here the CDR3 reads CASSLRSGHQPQHF. The CDR3 DNA sequence: TGTGCCAGCAGTTTACGGTCAGGCCATCAGCCCCAGCATTTT.

This CDR3 reads CASSGGEQYF. DNA for the CDR3: TGTGCCAGCAGTGGCGGCGAGCAGTACTTC. This chain uses TRBV2 with TRBJ2-7, with unresolved D. Germline loops: CDR1 SNHLY, CDR2 FYNNEI. The CDR3 length is 10 residues. Trimming took 4 bases from V and 6 from J, leaving 4 bases between them.

The genes are TRBV28 and TRBJ1-1, with D unclear. V was clipped by 0 bases and J by 0 bases, with 5 bases between them. CDR3 size: 14 residues. Germline V gene lookup returns CDR1 MDHEN and CDR2 SYDVKM. The CDR3 sequence: CASSLWPVNTEAFF. The CDR3 DNA sequence: TGTGCCAGCAGTTTATGGCCAGTGAACACTGAAGCTTTCTTT.

The rearrangement links TRBV5-4 to TRBJ2-7, with TRBD1 matching 10 bases. The CDR3 is 16 amino acids. Germline CDR1 SGHNT, CDR2 YYREEE (reference sequence). The V segment lost 2 bases and the J segment 3 bases; nucleotides outside the gene matches: 8. In DNA, the CDR3 is TGTGCCAGCAGCTTTGGCGACAGGGGGCGAATCTACGAGCAGTACTTC. This sequence encodes CASSFGDRGRIYEQYF.

The chain couples TRBV19 to TRBJ1-1, with 9 bases identical to TRBD1. The V segment lost 4 bases and the J segment 4 bases; nucleotides outside the gene matches: 4. Germline values: CDR1 LNHDA, CDR2 SQIVND (reference sequence). CDR3 size: 14 residues. CDR3 nucleotide sequence: TGTGCCAGTAGTACCCGGGACAGGGTCACTGAAGCTTTCTTT. This sequence encodes CASSTRDRVTEAFF.

This rearrangement joins TRBV14 to TRBJ1-1; D perhaps matches TRBD1 (5 bases). Germline V CDR1 and CDR2: SGHDN, FVKESK. Trimming pared 2 bases from V and 3 bases from J, leaving 16 bases between. CDR3 size: 16 residues. This chain's CDR3 is CASSQQRDTGYTEAFF. The DNA of the CDR3 is TGTGCCAGCAGCCAACAAAGAGACACAGGCTACACTGAAGCTTTCTTT. Supplemented by reference TRBV14 and TRBJ1-1, the full variable domain reads EAGVTQFPSHSVIEKGQTVTLRCDPISGHDNLYWYRRVMGKEIKFLLHFVKESKQDESGMPNNRFLAERTGGTYSTLKVQPAELEDSGVYFCASSQQRDTGYTEAFFGQGTRLTVV.

V usage is TRBV19 and J usage is TRBJ2-3; D is undetermined. The CDR3 is 11 amino acids. Trimming cost V 5 bases and J 3 bases, with 3 bases left between them. Germline V gene data show CDR1 as LNHDA and CDR2 as SQIVND (reference sequence). The CDR3 DNA follows: TGTGCCAGTAGTTTAACAGATACGCAGTATTTT. Translated: CASSLTDTQYF.

The CDR3 region is CASSQGRGANYEQYF. Here the CDR3 DNA reads TGCGCCAGCAGCCAGGGTCGGGGTGCCAACTACGAGCAGTACTTC. J is TRBJ2-7 and V is TRBV4-3; a weak D match, TRBD2 (5 bases). Germline V gene data show CDR1 as LGHNA and CDR2 as YSLEER. The CDR3 has 15 residues. The V and J ends lost 3 bases and 3 bases respectively, with 15 bases between them.

The chain links TRBV29-1 to TRBJ1-1; D not resolved. The CDR3 runs to 12 residues. Looked up from germline, CDR1 is SQVTM and CDR2 is ANQGSEA. Trimming took off 4 bases at V and 4 bases at J, with 10 bases between the two ends. The CDR3 sequence is CSVAKRVTEAFF. Written as DNA, the CDR3 is TGCAGCGTTGCGAAAAGAGTCACTGAAGCTTTCTTT. The variable domain in full, completed from reference TRBV29-1 and TRBJ1-1, reads SAVISQKPSRDICQRGTSLTIQCQVDSQVTMMFWYRQQPGQSLTLIATANQGSEATYESGFVIDKFPISRPNLTFSTLTVSNMSPEDSSIYLCSVAKRVTEAFFGQGTRLTVV.

The chain links TRBV27 to TRBJ2-1; the match to TRBD2 covers 7 bases. J was trimmed by 6 bases and V by 3 bases; bases with no gene match: 2. CDR1 and CDR2 from the germline V gene are MNHEY and SMNVEV (reference sequence). The CDR3 spans 13 residues. The DNA of the CDR3 is TGTGCCAGCAGTTTCAGGGAGGGCAATGAGCAGTTCTTC. Its protein is CASSFREGNEQFF.

The chain recombines TRBV6-6 with TRBJ2-7; D uncertain. V lost 8 bases and J lost 2, with 10 bases in between. Germline-derived CDR1 and CDR2 are MNHNY and SVGAGI (reference sequence). The CDR3 extends over 12 amino acids. In DNA form, the CDR3 reads TGTGCCAGCGCGACACAGACCTACGAGCAGTACTTC. Translation gives CASATQTYEQYF.

The chain joins TRBV27 to TRBJ2-7; 10 bases are a match to TRBD1. V dropped 5 bases and J dropped 4; count of bases not matched to a gene: 11. Germline-derived CDR1 and CDR2 are MNHEY and SMNVEV (reference sequence). The CDR3 length is 16 residues. CDR3 loop: CASSDRRDRGLYEQYF. In DNA form, the CDR3 reads TGTGCCAGCAGTGACCGCCGGGACAGGGGTTTGTACGAGCAGTACTTC.

The rearrangement uses TRBV18 and TRBJ2-1, with D perhaps TRBD1 (5 bases). The CDR3 spans 12 residues. Trimming took 1 base from V and 8 from J, leaving 6 bases between them. Germline V gives CDR1 KGHSH, CDR2 LQKENI. CDR3 sequence: CASSPLGDEQFF. The CDR3 bases are TGTGCCAGCTCACCACTAGGGGATGAGCAGTTCTTC.